This TCR beta chain is drawn from a study of Tregs in tolerant kidney transplant recipients. The CDR3 covers 13 residues. CDR1 SGHNT and CDR2 YENEEA come from the germline V gene. The germline V and J ends were trimmed by 5 bases and 2 bases, with 9 bases remaining between them. The assay was immunoSEQ multiplex PCR, and TCRdb's table has in-frame clones only and misses some. The table has 90,000 or so clones, 93% seen once. The nonmyeloablative bone marrow transplants came from related graft donors, with transient mixed chimerism. Thawed PBMCs were FACS-sorted into unstimulated CD4+CD25+CD127- regulatory T cells, CD4+CD25- non-regulatory cells, CD4 and CD8 cells. Whole-study findings and limits: Expanding Tregs on activated donor B cells appeared to best identify donor-specific TCRbeta clones. Biological reproducibility was not directly addressed in this study.

About this clone: Its antigen is still unknown.

This TCR was recovered from a human patient who received a combined kidney and bone marrow transplant. Certain T cells may be donor cells from the graft. This sequence joins TRBV11-3 and TRBJ1-1; D remains ambiguous. The material was CD4+ T cells from blood (PBMCs), obtained 12 months after the transplant. The CDR3 protein is CASSGRINTEAFF. CDR3 DNA sequence: TGTGCCAGCAGCGGCAGGATTAACACTGAAGCTTTCTTT.